Listed here are 9 T cell receptor beta chains from one sample, sequenced in a study of shared clonotypes between healthy human individuals. Measured with immunoSEQ multiplex PCR; TCRdb has only the in-frame clones, and not every one. The repertoire holds 2,500,000 or so clones, with just over 90% as singletons. Sequencing was carried out using naive CD4+ T cells sorted from blood. Subset denoted: CD45RA+ positively selected. These receptors came from a man between 18 and 29 years old in good health.

The chain has TRBV27 and TRBJ1-6; D possibly corresponds to TRBD1 (6 bases). The V end was cut by 0 bases, the J end by 9 bases, with 15 bases between. Germline V gives CDR1 MNHEY, CDR2 SMNVEV (reference sequence). CDR3 length: 16 residues. In nucleotides, the CDR3 is TGTGCCAGCAGTTTATCGAGGGCAGGGGATTCTTCACCCCTCCACTTT. This encodes CASSLSRAGDSSPLHF.

The chain employs TRBV9 and TRBJ1-1; the D gene is possibly TRBD1 (5 bases). The CDR3 is 16 residues long. Trimming took 4 bases from V and 6 from J, leaving 22 bases between them. Germline V lookup: CDR1 SGDLS, CDR2 YYNGEE. The CDR3 reads CASSPDIRGGRAEAFF. DNA for the CDR3: TGTGCCAGCAGCCCTGACATACGCGGGGGAAGGGCTGAAGCTTTCTTT.

This sequence joins TRBV10-2 and TRBJ2-5; TRBD1 agrees at 9 bases. Looked up from germline, CDR1 is WSHSY and CDR2 is SAAADI. With 4 bases clipped from V and 5 bases from J, the junction kept 11 bases outside the gene matches. This CDR3 contains 16 residues. The CDR3 sequence: CASSATTGGYRETQYF. Written as DNA, the CDR3 is TGCGCCAGCAGTGCCACAACAGGGGGCTACCGGGAGACCCAGTACTTC.

V and J are TRBV2 and TRBJ1-5; 7 bases are shared with TRBD1. The length of the CDR3 is 16 residues. The junction had 5 bases not matched to a gene; V was cut back by 2 bases and J by 1 base. Germline CDR1 SNHLY, CDR2 FYNNEI. The CDR3 sequence is CASSEKGARSNQPQHF. CDR3 DNA sequence: TGTGCCAGCAGTGAAAAGGGGGCGAGGAGCAATCAGCCCCAGCATTTT.

The rearrangement uses TRBV11-2 and TRBJ1-6; no clear D. Germline V lookup: CDR1 SGHAT, CDR2 FQNNGV. The length of the CDR3 is 13 residues. V dropped 4 bases and J dropped 8 bases, with 9 bases sitting between them. In DNA, the CDR3 is TGTGCCAGCAGCTCGTTTTGGGATTCACCCCTCCACTTT. It is translated as CASSSFWDSPLHF.

The chain couples TRBV6-5 to TRBJ1-4, with D unresolved. V shed 5 bases and J shed 3 bases, with 10 bases lying between them. Germline V gene sequence: CDR1 MNHEY, CDR2 SVGAGI. The CDR3 has 14 residues. CDR3 in amino acids: CASSVRAPNEKLFF. CDR3 DNA: TGTGCCAGCAGTGTCCGGGCCCCTAATGAAAAACTGTTTTTT.

The chain employs TRBV7-2 and TRBJ2-7, with TRBD2 identical over 7 bases. Germline V lookup: CDR1 SGHTA, CDR2 FQGNSA. This CDR3 is 16 amino acids long. The V gene end was trimmed by 1 base and the J gene end by 2 bases; junction bases not matched to a gene: 8. The CDR3 bases are TGTGCCAGCAGCTTAGGTGCCGGGACTACGCCCTACGAGCAGTACTTC. It specifies CASSLGAGTTPYEQYF.

The chain links TRBV2 to TRBJ1-5, with D perhaps TRBD1 (5 bases). With 4 bases removed from V and 3 bases from J, the gap between germline ends came to 13 bases. This CDR3 has 15 amino acids. Germline assignment: CDR1 SNHLY and CDR2 FYNNEI. The CDR3 nucleotides read TGTGCCAGCAGTGCACAGGAGGGGTTCAATCAGCCCCAGCATTTT. Amino acids: CASSAQEGFNQPQHF.

Here the CDR3 DNA reads TGTGCCAGCAGCCCGGGACAGGGGGTCTCTGGGGCCAACGTCCTGACTTTC. Protein: CASSPGQGVSGANVLTF. This chain uses TRBV28 with TRBJ2-6; 11 bases match TRBD1. This CDR3 has 17 residues. V gave up 6 bases and J gave up 0 bases; unmatched junction bases: 4. From germline, CDR1 is MDHEN and CDR2 SYDVKM. The full variable domain, rest sourced from reference TRBV28 and TRBJ2-6, is DVKVTQSSRYLVKRTGEKVFLECVQDMDHENMFWYRQDPGLGLRLIYFSYDVKMKEKGDIPEGYSVSREKKERFSLILESASTNQTSMYLCASSPGQGVSGANVLTFGAGSRLTVL.